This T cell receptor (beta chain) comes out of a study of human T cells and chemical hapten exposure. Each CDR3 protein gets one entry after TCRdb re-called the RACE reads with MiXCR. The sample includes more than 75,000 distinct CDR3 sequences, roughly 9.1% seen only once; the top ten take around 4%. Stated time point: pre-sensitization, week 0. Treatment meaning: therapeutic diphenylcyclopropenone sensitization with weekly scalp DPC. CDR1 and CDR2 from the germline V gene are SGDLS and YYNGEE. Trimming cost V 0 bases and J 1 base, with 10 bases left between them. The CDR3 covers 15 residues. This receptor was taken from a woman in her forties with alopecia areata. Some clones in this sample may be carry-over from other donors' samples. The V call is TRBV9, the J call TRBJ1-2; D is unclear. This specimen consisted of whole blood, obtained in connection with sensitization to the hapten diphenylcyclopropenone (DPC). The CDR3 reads CASSVAEADNYGYTF. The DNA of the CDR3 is TGTGCCAGCAGCGTAGCGGAGGCGGATAACTATGGCTACACCTTC. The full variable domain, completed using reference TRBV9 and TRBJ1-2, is DSGVTQTPKHLITATGQRVTLRCSPRSGDLSVYWYQQSLDQGLQFLIQYYNGEERAKGNILERFSAQQFPDLHSELNLSSLELGDSALYFCASSVAEADNYGYTFGSGTRLTVV.